Listed below are T cell receptor beta chains from one sample, sequenced in a study of naive and memory T cell subsets. TCRdb redid the calling of the UMI-ligation and nested PCR reads with MiXCR, one entry per CDR3 protein. Of 130,000 to 150,000 distinct CDR3 sequences detected, about 17% appear once; the ten largest clones hold more than 0.13%. Sequenced: naive CD4+ T cells from blood. These receptors originate from a human donor in good health. Each CDR3 is given with its conserved first and last residue. D genes are given only for firm matches. Where a row states a size, it is once, few, many or the class of an expanded clone; other rows omit it.

j_call clone_size cdr3_length d_call v_call cdr3_aa cdr3_nt
TRBJ1-2 . 14 TRBD1 TRBV6-6 CASSYTGQGHGYTF TGTGCCAGCAGTTACACGGGACAGGGGCATGGCTACACCTTC
TRBJ2-3 many 14 . TRBV12-3/TRBV12-4 CASSSPPAPDTQYF TGTGCCAGCAGTTCCCCGCCGGCCCCAGATACGCAGTATTTT
TRBJ2-1 . 12 . TRBV7-2 CASSLWSNEQFF TGTGCCAGCAGCTTATGGTCCAATGAGCAGTTCTTC
TRBJ1-1 . 12 . TRBV12-3/TRBV12-4 CASSGDNTEAFF TGTGCCAGCAGTGGGGATAACACTGAAGCTTTCTTT
TRBJ2-1 few 14 TRBD2 TRBV2 CASNPSGNYNEQFF TGTGCCAGCAATCCTAGCGGGAACTACAATGAGCAGTTCTTC
TRBJ2-7 few 12 . TRBV29-1 CSVGKESYEQYF TGCAGCGTTGGGAAAGAATCCTACGAGCAGTACTTC
TRBJ2-1 . 18 TRBD2 TRBV24-1 CATSDNMAGGGSYNEQFF TGTGCCACCAGTGATAATATGGCGGGAGGGGGGTCCTACAATGAGCAGTTCTTC
TRBJ2-7 few 14 . TRBV5-4 CASTIQGQPYEQYF TGTGCCAGCACCATACAAGGACAGCCCTACGAGCAGTACTTC
TRBJ2-7 . 14 . TRBV18 CASSRDVIAHEQYF TGTGCCAGCTCCCGGGACGTGATTGCCCACGAGCAGTACTTC
TRBJ2-3 . 13 . TRBV6-5 CASRRGSADTQYF TGTGCCAGCAGGCGAGGATCGGCAGATACGCAGTATTTT
TRBJ1-1 few 15 . TRBV30 CAWSVLGVPNTEAFF TGTGCCTGGAGTGTCTTGGGGGTTCCGAACACTGAAGCTTTCTTT
TRBJ1-1 few 14 . TRBV27 CASSPRQMNTEAFF TGTGCCAGCAGTCCCCGGCAAATGAACACTGAAGCTTTCTTT
TRBJ1-2 . 13 . TRBV6-5 CASSYCGTDGYTF TGTGCCAGCAGTTACTGTGGGACTGATGGCTACACCTTC
TRBJ2-3 . 15 TRBD2 TRBV7-2 CASSPGLAGVDTQYF TGTGCCAGCAGCCCGGGACTAGCGGGAGTAGATACGCAGTATTTT
TRBJ2-3 . 14 TRBD2 TRBV6-6 CASSLSGATDTQYF TGTGCCAGCAGTCTTAGCGGGGCCACAGATACGCAGTATTTT
TRBJ2-5 . 17 TRBD1 TRBV12-3/TRBV12-4 CASSPGTGGLRRETQYF TGTGCCAGCAGTCCCGGGACAGGGGGATTACGAAGGGAGACCCAGTACTTC
TRBJ2-3 few 14 . TRBV7-2 CASSLAVGTNTQYF TGTGCCAGCAGCTTAGCGGTCGGAACTAATACGCAGTATTTT
TRBJ2-1 few 14 . TRBV12-3/TRBV12-4 CASSLSKVRNEQFF TGTGCCAGCAGTTTGAGTAAGGTTCGCAATGAGCAGTTCTTC
TRBJ1-2 few 13 . TRBV7-9 CASSLPTTYGYTF TGTGCCAGCAGCTTACCGACCACTTATGGCTACACCTTC
TRBJ2-1 . 17 TRBD2 TRBV6-2/TRBV6-3 CASSTGLAGGWVDEQFF TGTGCCAGCAGTACGGGACTAGCGGGAGGGTGGGTGGATGAGCAGTTCTTC
TRBJ2-2 . 13 . TRBV20-1 CSARSRGTGELFF TGCAGTGCTAGATCGAGGGGAACCGGGGAGCTGTTTTTT